This T cell receptor beta chain was captured by sequencing in a study of T-cell reconstitution after alpha-beta-depleted transplantation in children. V lost 3 bases to trimming and J lost 15 bases; unmatched junction nucleotides: 10. The germline V gene encodes CDR1 SGHDN and CDR2 FVKESK. There are 15 residues in the CDR3. For TCRbeta, the library was prepared with unique molecular identifiers. TCRdb recomputed calls from the PCR reads with MiXCR, one row per CDR3 protein. In the table there are roughly 500,000 distinct CDR3 sequences, about 10% of which are singletons. The TCR was taken from a child aged 2 to 15 with inherited bone marrow failure, due to receive a stem cell transplant. This specimen was PBMCs, taken before TCRalphabeta/CD19-depleted stem cell transplant. V and J are TRBV14 and TRBJ2-1; TRBD2 matches 14 bases. This CDR3 is CASSQRPGLAGVSFF. The CDR3 nucleotides are TGTGCCAGCAGCCAGCGACCGGGACTAGCGGGAGTTTCGTTCTTC.